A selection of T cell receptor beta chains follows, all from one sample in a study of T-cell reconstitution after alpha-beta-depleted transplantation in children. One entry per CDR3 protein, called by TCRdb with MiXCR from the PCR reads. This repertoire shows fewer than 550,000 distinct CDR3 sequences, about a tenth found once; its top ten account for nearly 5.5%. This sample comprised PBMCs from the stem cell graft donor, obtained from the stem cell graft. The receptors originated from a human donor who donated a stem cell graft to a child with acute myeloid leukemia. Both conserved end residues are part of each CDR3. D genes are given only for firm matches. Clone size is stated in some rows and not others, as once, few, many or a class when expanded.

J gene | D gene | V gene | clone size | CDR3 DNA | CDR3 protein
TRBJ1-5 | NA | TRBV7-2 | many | TGTGCCAGCAGCCAAGATCGCAATCAGCCCCAGCATTTT | CASSQDRNQPQHF
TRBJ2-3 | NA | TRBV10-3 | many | TGTGCCATCAGTGAGTCGGGACCGGCAGTGACGCAGTATTTT | CAISESGPAVTQYF
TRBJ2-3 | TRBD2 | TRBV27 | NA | TGTGCCAGCAGTTTATTATGGACTAGCGGAGGCACAGATACGCAGTATTTT | CASSLLWTSGGTDTQYF
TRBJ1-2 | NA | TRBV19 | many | TGTGCCAGTAGGAAGGGGGAGAACTATGGCTACACCTTC | CASRKGENYGYTF
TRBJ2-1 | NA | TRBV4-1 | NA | TGCGCCAGCAGCCAAGATAACTGGGGTAATGAGCAGTTCTTC | CASSQDNWGNEQFF
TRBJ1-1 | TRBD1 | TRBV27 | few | TGTGCCAGCAGCCTGGACAGGTGGGGCGGATCCACTGAAGCTTTCTTT | CASSLDRWGGSTEAFF
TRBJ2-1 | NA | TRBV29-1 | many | TGCAGCGCCACAAGCGCCTCCTACAATGAGCAGTTCTTC | CSATSASYNEQFF
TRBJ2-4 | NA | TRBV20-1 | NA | TGCAGTGCTCGGCGGGCAGGGATAATGGACATTCAGTACTTC | CSARRAGIMDIQYF
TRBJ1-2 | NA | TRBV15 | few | TGTGCCACCAGCAGAGATGGAGGGGCGCCGGGCTACACCTTC | CATSRDGGAPGYTF
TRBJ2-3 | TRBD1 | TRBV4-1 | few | TGCGCCAGCAGCCAACTTCAGGGACAGGGCGATACGCAGTATTTT | CASSQLQGQGDTQYF
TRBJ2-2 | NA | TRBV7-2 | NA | TGTGCCAGCAGCTTGCACTCCGGGACCGCCGGGGAGCTGTTTTTT | CASSLHSGTAGELFF
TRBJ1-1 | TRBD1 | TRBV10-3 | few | TGTGCCATCGCCCATAACAGGGGGTCGAACACTGAAGCTTTCTTT | CAIAHNRGSNTEAFF
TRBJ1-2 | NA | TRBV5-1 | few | TGCGCCAGCAGCATCGGACAGAGCTATGGCTACACCTTC | CASSIGQSYGYTF
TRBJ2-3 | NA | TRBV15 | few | TGTGCCACCAGCAGAGGAGAAAGGGGTGATACGCAGTATTTT | CATSRGERGDTQYF
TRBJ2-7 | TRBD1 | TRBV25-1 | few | TGTGCCACCTCATTCGGGACAGCCAAGTACGAGCAGTACTTC | CATSFGTAKYEQYF
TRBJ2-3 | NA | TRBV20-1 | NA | TGCAGTGCTAGAGGCGGGACCCCTCATACGCAGTATTTT | CSARGGTPHTQYF
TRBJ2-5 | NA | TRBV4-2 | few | TGTGCCAGCAGCCGACGGGACTTCCAAGAGACCCAGTACTTC | CASSRRDFQETQYF
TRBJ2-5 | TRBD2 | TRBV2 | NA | TGTGCCAGCAGGGCCACTAGCGGGAGGCAAGAGACCCAGTACTTC | CASRATSGRQETQYF
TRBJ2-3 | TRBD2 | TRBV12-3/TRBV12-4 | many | TGTGCCAGCAGGCTAGCGGGGAGCACAGATACGCAGTATTTT | CASRLAGSTDTQYF
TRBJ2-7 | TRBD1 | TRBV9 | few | TGTGCCAGCAGCGTAGTCGGGCGGACAGGTCGCCACGAGCAGTACTTC | CASSVVGRTGRHEQYF
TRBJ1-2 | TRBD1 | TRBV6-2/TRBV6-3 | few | TGTGCCAGCAGTTCCCCCGGGACAGACTATGGCTACACCTTC | CASSSPGTDYGYTF
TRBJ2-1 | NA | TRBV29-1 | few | TGCAGCGCCCTCGACAGAAACAATGAGCAGTTCTTC | CSALDRNNEQFF
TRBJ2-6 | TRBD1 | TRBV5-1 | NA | TGCGCCAGCAGCAGTCCGGGACAGGGTGCAACTGGGGCCAACGGCCTGACTTTC | CASSSPGQGATGANGLTF
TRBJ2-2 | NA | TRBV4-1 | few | TGCGCCAGCAGCCCGGGACGGAGGAGCACCGGGGAGCTGTTTTTT | CASSPGRRSTGELFF
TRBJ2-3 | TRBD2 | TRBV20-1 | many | TGCAGTGCTAGTTTATGGGGACTAGCGGGTACCTCCAGGAGCACAGATACGCAGTATTTT | CSASLWGLAGTSRSTDTQYF
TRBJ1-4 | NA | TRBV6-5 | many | TGTGCCAGCAGTTCGTCGGGGAATTCGAATGAAAAACTGTTTTTT | CASSSSGNSNEKLFF
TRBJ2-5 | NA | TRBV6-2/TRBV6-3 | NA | TGTGCCAGCAGCCGCTACGAACAAGAGACCCAGTACTTC | CASSRYEQETQYF
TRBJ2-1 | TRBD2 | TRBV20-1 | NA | TGCAGTGCTAGAGGGCTAGCGGGAGGGCACAATGAGCAGTTCTTC | CSARGLAGGHNEQFF
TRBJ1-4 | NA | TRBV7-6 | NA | TGTGCCAGCAGCCGGTGGGGGGAAAAACTGTTTTTT | CASSRWGEKLFF
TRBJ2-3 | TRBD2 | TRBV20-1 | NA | TGCAGTGCTACAATACCCGGACTAGCGGGACAGTATTTT | CSATIPGLAGQYF
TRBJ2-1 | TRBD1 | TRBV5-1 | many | TGCGCCAGCAAACAGGGGATCTATGAGCAGTTCTTC | CASKQGIYEQFF
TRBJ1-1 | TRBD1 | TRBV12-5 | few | TGTGCTAGTGGTTTGGCCACAGGGGGTCTCGTGGAAGCTTTCTTT | CASGLATGGLVEAFF
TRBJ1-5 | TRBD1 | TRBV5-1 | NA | TGCGCCAGCAGCTTGGCGGCAGGGGGTGGAAATCAGCCCCAGCATTTT | CASSLAAGGGNQPQHF
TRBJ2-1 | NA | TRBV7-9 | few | TGTGCCAGCAGCTTAGGTGGGGCTCTCAATGAGCAGTTCTTC | CASSLGGALNEQFF
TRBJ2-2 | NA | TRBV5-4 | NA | TGTGCCAGCAGCTTGATGGACAGAGACGCCGGGGAGCTGTTTTTT | CASSLMDRDAGELFF
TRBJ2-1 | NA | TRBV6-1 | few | TGTGCCAGCGGGTCTAGAGGGAACAATGAGCAGTTCTTC | CASGSRGNNEQFF
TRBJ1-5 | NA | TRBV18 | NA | TGTGCCAGCTCACCGGCGAATAGCAATCAGCCCCAGCATTTT | CASSPANSNQPQHF
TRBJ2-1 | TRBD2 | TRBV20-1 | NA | TGCAGTGCTACCGGACTAGCGAACTCCTACAATGAGCAGTTCTTC | CSATGLANSYNEQFF
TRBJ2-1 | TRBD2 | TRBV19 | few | TGTGCCAGTAGTATAGCCTTAGCGGGGGCTGAGCAGTTCTTC | CASSIALAGAEQFF
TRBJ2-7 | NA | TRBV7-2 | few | TGTGCCAGCAGCTGGACTCGATCCTACGAGCAGTACTTC | CASSWTRSYEQYF
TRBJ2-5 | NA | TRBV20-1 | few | TGCAGTGGGGAAAAGGTTGGACGGGAGACCCAGTACTTC | CSGEKVGRETQYF
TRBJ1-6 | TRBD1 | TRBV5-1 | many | TGCGCCAGCTCGACGGAGACAGGGGGGTATTCACCCCTCCACTTT | CASSTETGGYSPLHF
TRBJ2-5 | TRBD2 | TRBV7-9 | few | TGTGCCAGCAGCTTAAACCTAGCGGGACAAGAGACCCAGTACTTC | CASSLNLAGQETQYF
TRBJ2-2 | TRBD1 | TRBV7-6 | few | TGTGCCAGCTCCGAGAGTCGGGACAGTGATACCGGGGAGCTGTTTTTT | CASSESRDSDTGELFF
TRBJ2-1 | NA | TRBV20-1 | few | TGCAGTGCTAGAGGGGTGGGTGTTTATGAGCAGTTCTTC | CSARGVGVYEQFF
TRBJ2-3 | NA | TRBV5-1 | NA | TGCGCCAGCAGCCCGGTTGGGGCAGAAGATACGCAGTATTTT | CASSPVGAEDTQYF
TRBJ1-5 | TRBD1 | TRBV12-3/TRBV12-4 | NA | TGTGCCAGCAGTCCGGGACAGGGAGGCGTCAATCAGCCCCAGCATTTT | CASSPGQGGVNQPQHF
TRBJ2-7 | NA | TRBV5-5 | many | TGTGCCAGCAGCTCTGAGGGGAGCTCCTACGAGCAGTACTTC | CASSSEGSSYEQYF
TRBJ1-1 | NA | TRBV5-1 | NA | TGCGCCAGCAGCTCGCTGAGACCCATGAACACTGAAGCTTTCTTT | CASSSLRPMNTEAFF
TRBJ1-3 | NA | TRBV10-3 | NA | TGTGCCATCAGTGAGTCTATTGGCAACCGGAACACCATATATTTT | CAISESIGNRNTIYF
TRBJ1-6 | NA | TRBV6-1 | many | TGTGCCAGCAGACACCCCGGATCCTCACCCCTCCACTTT | CASRHPGSSPLHF
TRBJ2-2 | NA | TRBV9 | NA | TGTGCCAGCAGCGTAGGAGGAGAGACCGGGGAGCTGTTTTTT | CASSVGGETGELFF